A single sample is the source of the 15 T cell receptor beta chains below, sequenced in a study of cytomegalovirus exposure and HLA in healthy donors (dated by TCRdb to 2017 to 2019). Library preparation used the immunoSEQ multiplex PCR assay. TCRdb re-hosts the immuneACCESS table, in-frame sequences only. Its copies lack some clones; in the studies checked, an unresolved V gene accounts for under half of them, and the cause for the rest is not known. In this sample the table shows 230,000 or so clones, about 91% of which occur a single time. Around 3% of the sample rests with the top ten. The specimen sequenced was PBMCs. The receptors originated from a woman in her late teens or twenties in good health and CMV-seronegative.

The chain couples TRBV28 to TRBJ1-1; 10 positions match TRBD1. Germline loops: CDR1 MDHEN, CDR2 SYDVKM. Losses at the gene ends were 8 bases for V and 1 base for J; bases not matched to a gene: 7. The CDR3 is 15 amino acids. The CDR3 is CASRQGARANTEAFF. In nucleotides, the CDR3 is TGTGCCAGCCGACAGGGGGCGCGGGCGAACACTGAAGCTTTCTTT.

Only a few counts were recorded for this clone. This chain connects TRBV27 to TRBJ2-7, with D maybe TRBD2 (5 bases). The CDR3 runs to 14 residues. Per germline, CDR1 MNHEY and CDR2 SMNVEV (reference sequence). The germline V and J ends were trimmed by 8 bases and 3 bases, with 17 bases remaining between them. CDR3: CASGLLDSGYEQYF. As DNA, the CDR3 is TGTGCCAGCGGCTTGTTGGACTCCGGCTACGAGCAGTACTTC.

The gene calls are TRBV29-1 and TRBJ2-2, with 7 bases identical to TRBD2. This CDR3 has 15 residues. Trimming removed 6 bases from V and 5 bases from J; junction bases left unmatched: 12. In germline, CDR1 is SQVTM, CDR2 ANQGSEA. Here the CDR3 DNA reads TGCAGCGTGGCACAGGCGGGGGTTGAGACCGGGGAGCTGTTTTTT. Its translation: CSVAQAGVETGELFF.

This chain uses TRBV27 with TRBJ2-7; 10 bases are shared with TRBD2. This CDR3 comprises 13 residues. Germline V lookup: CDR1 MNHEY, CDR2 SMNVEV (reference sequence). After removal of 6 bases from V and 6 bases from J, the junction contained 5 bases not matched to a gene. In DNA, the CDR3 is TGTGCCAGCAGGCTAGCGGGAGCTTTCGAGCAGTACTTC. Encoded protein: CASRLAGAFEQYF.

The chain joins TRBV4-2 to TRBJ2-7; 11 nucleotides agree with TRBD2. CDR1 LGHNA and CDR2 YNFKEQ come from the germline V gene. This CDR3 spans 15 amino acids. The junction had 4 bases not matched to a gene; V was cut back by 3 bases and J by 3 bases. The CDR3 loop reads CASSQRLAGLYEQYF. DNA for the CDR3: TGTGCCAGCAGCCAGAGACTAGCGGGGCTCTACGAGCAGTACTTC.

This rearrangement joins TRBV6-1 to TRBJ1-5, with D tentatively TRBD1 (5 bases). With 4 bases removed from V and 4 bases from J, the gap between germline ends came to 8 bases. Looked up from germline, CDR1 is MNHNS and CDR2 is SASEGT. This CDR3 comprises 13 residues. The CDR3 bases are TGTGCCAGCAGTGGGGGCCTAAATCAGCCCCAGCATTTT. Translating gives CASSGGLNQPQHF.

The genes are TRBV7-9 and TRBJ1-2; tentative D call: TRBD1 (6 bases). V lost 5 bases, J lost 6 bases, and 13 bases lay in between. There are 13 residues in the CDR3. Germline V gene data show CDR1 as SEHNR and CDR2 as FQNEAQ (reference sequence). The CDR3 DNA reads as TGTGCCAGCAGCCTCTCTAGACAGGATGGCTACACCTTC. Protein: CASSLSRQDGYTF.

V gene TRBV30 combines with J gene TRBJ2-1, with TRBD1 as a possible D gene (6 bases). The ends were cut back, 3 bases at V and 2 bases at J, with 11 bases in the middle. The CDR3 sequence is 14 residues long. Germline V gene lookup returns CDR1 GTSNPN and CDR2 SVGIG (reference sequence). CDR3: CAWSKQGTYNEQFF. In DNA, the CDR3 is TGTGCCTGGAGCAAACAGGGTACCTACAATGAGCAGTTCTTC. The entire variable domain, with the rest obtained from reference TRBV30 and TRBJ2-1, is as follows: SQTIHQWPATLVQPVGSPLSLECTVEGTSNPNLYWYRQAAGRGLQLLFYSVGIGQISSEVPQNLSASRPQDRQFILSSKKLLLSDSGFYLCAWSKQGTYNEQFFGPGTRLTVL.

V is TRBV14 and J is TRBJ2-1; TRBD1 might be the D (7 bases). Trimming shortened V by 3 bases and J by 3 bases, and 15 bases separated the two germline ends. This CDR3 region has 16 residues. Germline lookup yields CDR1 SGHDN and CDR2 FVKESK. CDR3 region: CASSQGGRQGYNEQFF. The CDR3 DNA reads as TGTGCCAGCAGCCAGGGGGGTAGACAGGGCTACAATGAGCAGTTCTTC.

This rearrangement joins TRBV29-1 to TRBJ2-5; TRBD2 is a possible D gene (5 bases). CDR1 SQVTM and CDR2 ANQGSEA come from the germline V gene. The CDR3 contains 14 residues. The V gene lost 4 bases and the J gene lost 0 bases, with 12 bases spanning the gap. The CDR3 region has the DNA TGCAGCGTTGGGACTGTGGTCTACCAAGAGACCCAGTACTTC. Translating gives CSVGTVVYQETQYF.

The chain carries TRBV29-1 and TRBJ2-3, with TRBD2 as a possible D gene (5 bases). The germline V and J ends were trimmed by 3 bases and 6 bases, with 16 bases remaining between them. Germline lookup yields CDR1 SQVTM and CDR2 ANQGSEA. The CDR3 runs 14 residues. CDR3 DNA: TGCAGCGTTGATTGGGCGGGTGCGCGGGATACGCAGTATTTT. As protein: CSVDWAGARDTQYF.

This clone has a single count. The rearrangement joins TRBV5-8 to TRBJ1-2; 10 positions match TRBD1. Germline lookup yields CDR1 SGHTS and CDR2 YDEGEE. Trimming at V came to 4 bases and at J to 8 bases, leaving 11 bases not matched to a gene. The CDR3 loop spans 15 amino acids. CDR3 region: CASSPQGQGSLGYTF. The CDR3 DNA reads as TGTGCCAGCAGCCCCCAGGGACAGGGGAGTCTCGGCTACACCTTC.

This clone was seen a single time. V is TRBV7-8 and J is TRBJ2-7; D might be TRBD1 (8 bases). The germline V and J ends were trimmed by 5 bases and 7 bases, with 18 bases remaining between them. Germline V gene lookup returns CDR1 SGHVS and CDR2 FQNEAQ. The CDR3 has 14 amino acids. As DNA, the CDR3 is TGTGCCAGCAGCCCGGACAGGGTGGGGGGGGAGCAGTACTTC. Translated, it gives CASSPDRVGGEQYF.

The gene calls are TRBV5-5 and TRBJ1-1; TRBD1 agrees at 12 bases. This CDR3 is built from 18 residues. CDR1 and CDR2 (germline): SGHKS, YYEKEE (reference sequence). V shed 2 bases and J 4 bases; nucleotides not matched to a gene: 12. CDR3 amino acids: CASSFEPGTGGFVTEAFF. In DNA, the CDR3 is TGTGCCAGCAGCTTTGAACCAGGGACAGGGGGCTTCGTCACTGAAGCTTTCTTT.

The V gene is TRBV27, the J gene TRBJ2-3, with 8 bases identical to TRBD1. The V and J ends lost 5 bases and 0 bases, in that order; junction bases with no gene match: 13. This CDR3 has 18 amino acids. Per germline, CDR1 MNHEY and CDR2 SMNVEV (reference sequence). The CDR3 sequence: CASSRLDNGQGSTDTQYF. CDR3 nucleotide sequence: TGTGCCAGCAGTAGATTAGACAACGGACAGGGAAGCACAGATACGCAGTATTTT.